Below are 8 T cell receptor beta chains sequenced from a single sample in a study of blood T cell repertoires in COVID-19. The protocol was immunoSEQ multiplex PCR, while the TCRdb copy is restricted to in-frame clones and leaves out a portion. This table has 300,000 to 350,000 clones, 80% to 90% appearing once. The sample taken for sequencing was PBMCs or T cells enriched from blood (not recorded which). The receptors shown here come from a woman in her 40s with acute COVID-19.

The V call is TRBV11-2, the J call TRBJ1-3; D unresolved. Germline V gene data show CDR1 as SGHAT and CDR2 as FQNNGV. V dropped 5 bases and J dropped 2 bases, with 25 bases sitting between them. This CDR3 is 19 amino acids long. The CDR3 DNA reads as TGTGCCAGCAGCCAGTTCCCTAGGCGGGAGACGGAGACTGGAAACACCATATATTTT. It codes for CASSQFPRRETETGNTIYF.

The chain has TRBV6-5 and TRBJ2-7; possible D gene TRBD1, 7 bases. V lost 0 bases and J lost 9, with 15 bases in between. This CDR3 is built from 14 residues. Looked up from germline, CDR1 is MNHEY and CDR2 is SVGAGI. The CDR3 bases are TGTGCCAGCAGTTACTCGAGGGGGCAGGGAGGGCAGTACTTC. It translates to CASSYSRGQGGQYF.

The rearrangement links TRBV7-2 to TRBJ2-1; 9 bases align to TRBD1. The CDR3 extends over 15 amino acids. J was trimmed by 2 bases and V by 4 bases; bases with no gene match: 3. Germline CDR1 is SGHTA and CDR2 is FQGNSA. CDR3 nucleotides: TGTGCCAGCAGCTCGGACAGGGGAACCTACAATGAGCAGTTCTTC. Translation gives CASSSDRGTYNEQFF.

This clone was seen a handful of times. The rearrangement links TRBV9 to TRBJ1-5; 10 bases fit TRBD1. Germline values: CDR1 SGDLS, CDR2 YYNGEE. This CDR3 has 15 amino acids. The V and J ends lost 4 bases and 5 bases, in that order; junction bases with no gene match: 6. Here the CDR3 DNA reads TGTGCCAGCAGCCCCGGGACAGGGGAGTATCAGCCCCAGCATTTT. Its translation is CASSPGTGEYQPQHF.

This clone was found a few times. The chain carries TRBV29-1 and TRBJ2-3, with D perhaps TRBD2 (7 bases). Germline lookup yields CDR1 SQVTM and CDR2 ANQGSEA. The CDR3 runs 15 residues. V shed 4 bases and J shed 0 bases, with 14 bases lying between them. The CDR3 loop is CSVVNAGASTDTQYF. The CDR3 DNA sequence: TGCAGCGTTGTGAACGCGGGGGCTAGCACAGATACGCAGTATTTT.

V usage is TRBV5-6 and J usage is TRBJ1-1; weak D call: TRBD1 (6 bases). V was trimmed by 3 bases and J by 1 base, leaving 10 bases between them. CDR1 and CDR2 (germline): SGHDT, YYEEEE. The length of the CDR3 is 14 residues. Here the CDR3 DNA reads TGTGCCAGCAGCTCGGGACACTCGAACACTGAAGCTTTCTTT. Amino acid sequence: CASSSGHSNTEAFF.

This chain uses TRBV10-2 with TRBJ1-1, with D possibly matching TRBD1 (5 bases). The CDR3 runs 15 residues. Germline CDR1 WSHSY, CDR2 SAAADI. V gave up 4 bases and J gave up 4 bases, with 16 bases separating them. CDR3 amino acids: CASSVDQRGITEAFF. As DNA, the CDR3 is TGCGCCAGCAGTGTGGATCAGCGGGGCATCACTGAAGCTTTCTTT.

The chain carries TRBV12-5 and TRBJ1-5; 10 nucleotides line up with TRBD1. This CDR3 region has 16 residues. V lost 0 bases to trimming and J lost 5 bases; unmatched junction nucleotides: 4. Germline V gene sequence: CDR1 LGHNT, CDR2 FRNRAP. CDR3 coding DNA: TGTGCTAGTGGTTTGGTACTGGGGACAGGGGATCAGCCCCAGCATTTT. Residues: CASGLVLGTGDQPQHF.